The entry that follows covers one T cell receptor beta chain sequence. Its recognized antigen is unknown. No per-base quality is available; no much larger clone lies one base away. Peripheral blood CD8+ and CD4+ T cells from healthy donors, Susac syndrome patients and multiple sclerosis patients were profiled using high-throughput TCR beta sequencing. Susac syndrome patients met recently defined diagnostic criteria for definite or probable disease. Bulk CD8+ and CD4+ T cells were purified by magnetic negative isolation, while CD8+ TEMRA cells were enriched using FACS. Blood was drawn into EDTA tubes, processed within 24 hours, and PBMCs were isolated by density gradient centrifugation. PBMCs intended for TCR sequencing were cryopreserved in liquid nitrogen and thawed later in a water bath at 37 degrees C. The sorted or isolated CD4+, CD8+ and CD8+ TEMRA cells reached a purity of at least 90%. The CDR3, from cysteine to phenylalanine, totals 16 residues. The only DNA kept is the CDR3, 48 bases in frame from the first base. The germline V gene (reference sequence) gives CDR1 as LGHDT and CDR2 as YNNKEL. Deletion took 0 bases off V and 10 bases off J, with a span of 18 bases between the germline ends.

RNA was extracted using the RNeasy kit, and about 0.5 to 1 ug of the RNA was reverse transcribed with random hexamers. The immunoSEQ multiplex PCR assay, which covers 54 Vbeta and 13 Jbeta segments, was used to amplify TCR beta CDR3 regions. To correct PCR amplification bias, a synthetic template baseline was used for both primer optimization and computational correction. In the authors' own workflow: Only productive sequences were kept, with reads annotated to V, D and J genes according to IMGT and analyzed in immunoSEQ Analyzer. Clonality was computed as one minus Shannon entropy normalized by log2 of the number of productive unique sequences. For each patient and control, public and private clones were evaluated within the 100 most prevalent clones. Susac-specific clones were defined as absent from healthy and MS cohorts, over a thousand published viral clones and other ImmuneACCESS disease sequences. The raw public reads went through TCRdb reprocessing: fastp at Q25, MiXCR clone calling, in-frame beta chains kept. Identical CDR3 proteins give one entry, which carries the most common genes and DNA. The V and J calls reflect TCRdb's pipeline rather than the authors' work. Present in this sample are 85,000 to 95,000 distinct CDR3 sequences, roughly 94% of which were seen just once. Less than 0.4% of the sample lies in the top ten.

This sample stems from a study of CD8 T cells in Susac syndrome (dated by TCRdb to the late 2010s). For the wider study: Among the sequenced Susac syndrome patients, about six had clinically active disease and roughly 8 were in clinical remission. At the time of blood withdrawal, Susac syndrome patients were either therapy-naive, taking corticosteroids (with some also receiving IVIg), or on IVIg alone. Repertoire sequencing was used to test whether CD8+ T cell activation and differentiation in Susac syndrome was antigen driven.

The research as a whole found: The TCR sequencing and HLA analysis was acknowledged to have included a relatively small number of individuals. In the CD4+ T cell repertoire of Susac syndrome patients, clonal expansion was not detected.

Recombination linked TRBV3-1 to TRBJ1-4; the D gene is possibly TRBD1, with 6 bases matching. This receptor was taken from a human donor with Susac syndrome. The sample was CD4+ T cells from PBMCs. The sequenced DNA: TGTGCCAGCAGCCAAGAAGACAGGCTCGTTTCCGGAAAACTGTTTTTT. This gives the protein CASSQEDRLVSGKLFF.